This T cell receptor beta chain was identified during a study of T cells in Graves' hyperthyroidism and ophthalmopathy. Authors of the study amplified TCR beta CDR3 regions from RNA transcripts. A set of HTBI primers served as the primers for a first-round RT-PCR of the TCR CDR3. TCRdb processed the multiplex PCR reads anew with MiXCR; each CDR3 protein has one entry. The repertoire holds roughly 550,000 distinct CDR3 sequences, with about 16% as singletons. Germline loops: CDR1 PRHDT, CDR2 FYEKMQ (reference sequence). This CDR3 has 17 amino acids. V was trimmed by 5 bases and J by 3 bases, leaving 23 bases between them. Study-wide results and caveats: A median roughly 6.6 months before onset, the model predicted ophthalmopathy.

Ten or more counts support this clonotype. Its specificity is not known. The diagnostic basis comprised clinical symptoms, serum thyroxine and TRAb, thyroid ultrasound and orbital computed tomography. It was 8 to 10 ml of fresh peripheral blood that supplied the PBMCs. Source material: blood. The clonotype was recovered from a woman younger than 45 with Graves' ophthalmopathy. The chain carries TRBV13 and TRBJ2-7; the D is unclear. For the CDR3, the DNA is TGTGCCAGCAGCATAACTTCAATTCGGACGGGTAACTACGAGCAGTACTTC. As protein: CASSITSIRTGNYEQYF.